This section outlines one T cell receptor (beta chain) sequence together with its context. No antigen is known for it. Assay runs were performed at deep level. Profiled with immunoSEQ multiplex PCR; TCRdb holds only in-frame clones, not every one. In the table there are approximately 1.5 million clones, around 98.5% of which are singletons. This sample is drawn from a study of shared clonotypes between healthy human individuals. General study results and limits: Generation probabilities were higher for clonotypes shared across all four sorted-subset donors than for unshared ones.

V lost 4 bases to trimming and J lost 3 bases, with 14 bases between them. The germline V gene encodes CDR1 SGHRS and CDR2 YFSETQ. The CDR3 sequence is 14 residues long. The sample consisted of naive CD4+ T cells sorted from blood. Sample subset: CD45RA+ positively selected. The genes are TRBV5-1 and TRBJ2-7, with TRBD2 as a possible D gene (6 bases). The clonotype was recovered from a man under 40 in good health. The chain's CDR3 is CASSLTSSRYEQYF. CDR3 DNA sequence: TGCGCCAGCAGCCTAACTAGCTCCCGCTACGAGCAGTACTTC.